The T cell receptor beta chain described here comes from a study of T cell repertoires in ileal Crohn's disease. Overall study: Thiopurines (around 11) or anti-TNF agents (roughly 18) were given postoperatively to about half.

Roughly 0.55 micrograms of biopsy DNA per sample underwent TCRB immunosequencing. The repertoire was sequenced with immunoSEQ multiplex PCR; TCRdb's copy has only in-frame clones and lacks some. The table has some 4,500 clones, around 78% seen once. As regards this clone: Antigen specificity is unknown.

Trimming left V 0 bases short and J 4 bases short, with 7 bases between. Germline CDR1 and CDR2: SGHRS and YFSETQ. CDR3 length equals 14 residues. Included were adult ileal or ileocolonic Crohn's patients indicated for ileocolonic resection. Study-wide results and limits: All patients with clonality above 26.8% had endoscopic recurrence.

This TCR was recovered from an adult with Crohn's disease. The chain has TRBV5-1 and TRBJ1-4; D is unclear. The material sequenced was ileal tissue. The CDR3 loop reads CASSLASLNEKLFF. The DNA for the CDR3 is TGCGCCAGCAGCTTGGCCAGTCTTAATGAAAAACTGTTTTTT.